The 21 T cell receptor beta chains below were found in one sample sequenced in a study of blood T cell repertoires in COVID-19. TCRdb's table, derived via immunoSEQ multiplex PCR, lists solely in-frame clones and lacks some. The table shows about 90,000 clones, with 85% to 95% occurring only once. Sequences were obtained from peripheral blood. The source of these receptors is a human donor with active COVID-19. The donor label of this sample is uncertain.

The sample holds one count of this clone. CDR3 coding DNA: TGTGCCAGCAGTGCACCCCAACGGGGGTTTTACGAGCAGTACTTC. Its protein product is CASSAPQRGFYEQYF. The chain recombines TRBV28 with TRBJ2-7; D perhaps matches TRBD2 (6 bases). Germline V gene data show CDR1 as MDHEN and CDR2 as SYDVKM. This CDR3 is 15 amino acids long. V lost 5 bases, J lost 4 bases, and 18 bases lay in between.

V usage is TRBV4-2 and J usage is TRBJ1-3; 7 nucleotides line up with TRBD1. The CDR3 is made up of 16 amino acids. The V segment lost 1 base and the J segment 4 bases; nucleotides outside the gene matches: 7. The germline gives CDR1 LGHNA, CDR2 YNFKEQ. The DNA for the CDR3 is TGTGCCAGCAGCCAAGCCGACGGGACAGTCGGAAACACCATATATTTT. Amino acid sequence: CASSQADGTVGNTIYF.

The V gene is TRBV7-9, the J gene TRBJ2-5; D perhaps matches TRBD1 (6 bases). Trimming took off 0 bases at V and 2 bases at J, with 16 bases between the two ends. The germline gives CDR1 SEHNR, CDR2 FQNEAQ (reference sequence). The CDR3 is 17 amino acids. The CDR3 protein is CASSLATDSRGQETQYF. In nucleotides, the CDR3 is TGTGCCAGCAGCTTAGCAACAGACTCGAGGGGGCAAGAGACCCAGTACTTC.

V usage is TRBV6-5 and J usage is TRBJ1-1; 7 nucleotides align to TRBD1. This CDR3 has 15 residues. J was trimmed by 0 bases and V by 5 bases; bases with no gene match: 6. Per germline, CDR1 MNHEY and CDR2 SVGAGI. This CDR3 is CASSPGTALNTEAFF. CDR3 DNA sequence: TGTGCCAGCAGTCCGGGGACAGCGTTGAACACTGAAGCTTTCTTT.

The gene calls are TRBV10-3 and TRBJ2-1; 16 bases agree with TRBD2. The CDR3 contains 17 residues. Trimming at V came to 0 bases and at J to 6 bases, leaving 2 bases not matched to a gene. The germline V gene has CDR1 ENHRY and CDR2 SYGVKD. CDR3 protein: CAISESGTSGGANEQFF. In DNA form, the CDR3 reads TGTGCCATCAGTGAGTCGGGGACTAGCGGGGGGGCCAATGAGCAGTTCTTC.

The chain has TRBV27 and TRBJ1-2; D gene unclear. CDR3 length equals 14 residues. Trimming cost V 0 bases and J 2 bases, with 7 bases left between them. Germline V gene lookup returns CDR1 MNHEY and CDR2 SMNVEV (reference sequence). The CDR3 is CASSLSSVNYGYTF. DNA for the CDR3: TGTGCCAGCAGTTTATCATCGGTAAACTATGGCTACACCTTC.

The chain joins TRBV7-3 to TRBJ2-5; unclear D gene. The CDR3 extends over 14 amino acids. CDR1 SGHTA and CDR2 FQGTGA come from the germline V gene. V was trimmed by 4 bases and J by 1 base, leaving 10 bases between them. The CDR3 DNA is TGTGCCAGCAGCTCTTCCGGGTCCCAAGAGACCCAGTACTTC. Amino acids: CASSSSGSQETQYF.

The V gene is TRBV21-1, the J gene TRBJ2-5; the table's TRBD2 call for D was not verified on the DNA. TRBV21-1 counts as a pseudogene. The CDR3 is 15 residues long. CDR3 in DNA: TGTGCCAGCAGCCCACGCGGGGGGAGACAAGAGACCCAGTACTTC. This encodes CASSPRGGRQETQYF.

The chain carries TRBV9 and TRBJ2-2; 12 bases fit TRBD2. Germline CDR1 reads SGDLS; CDR2 reads YYNGEE. V lost 2 bases, J lost 4 bases, and 6 bases stayed unmatched. This CDR3 is 17 amino acids long. The CDR3 DNA reads TGTGCCAGCAGCGTGGAGCCTAGCGGGGGGGCCACCGGGGAGCTGTTTTTT. Translation gives CASSVEPSGGATGELFF.

CDR3 protein: CASSSVGQAGGEQYF. The CDR3, as DNA: TGCGCCAGCAGCTCGGTGGGACAGGCCGGGGGGGAGCAGTACTTC. The V gene is TRBV5-1, the J gene TRBJ2-7; possible D gene TRBD1, 8 bases. The CDR3 is made up of 15 amino acids. The germline gives CDR1 SGHRS, CDR2 YFSETQ. The ends were cut back, 3 bases at V and 7 bases at J, with 20 bases in the middle.

The gene calls are TRBV7-3 and TRBJ1-2, with 8 nucleotides matching TRBD1. The CDR3 has 15 amino acids. Germline CDR1 and CDR2: SGHTA and FQGTGA. J was trimmed by 4 bases and V by 0 bases; bases with no gene match: 4. CDR3 sequence reads: CASSLTGQAGYGYTF. The CDR3, as DNA: TGTGCCAGCAGCTTAACGGGACAGGCGGGCTATGGCTACACCTTC.

This chain links TRBV10-3 with TRBJ1-5; 9 bases line up with TRBD1. CDR1 is ENHRY and CDR2 is SYGVKD in the germline V gene. This CDR3 spans 13 amino acids. With 9 bases clipped from V and 5 bases from J, the junction kept 5 bases outside the gene matches. The CDR3 DNA reads as TGTGCCATTGCTGACAGGGGGGATCAGCCCCAGCATTTT. This translates into CAIADRGDQPQHF.

The chain carries TRBV29-1 and TRBJ2-1; 7 positions match TRBD1. CDR1 and CDR2 (germline): SQVTM, ANQGSEA. Unmatched junction bases numbered 8, after V lost 4 bases and J lost 5 bases. The CDR3 extends over 14 amino acids. For the CDR3, the DNA is TGCAGCGTTGCCCCGCCGACAGGGCACAATGAGCAGTTCTTC. Its protein is CSVAPPTGHNEQFF.

The chain recombines TRBV10-3 with TRBJ1-3, with TRBD1 matching over 9 bases. J was trimmed by 5 bases and V by 4 bases; bases with no gene match: 9. CDR3 size: 16 residues. Germline loops: CDR1 ENHRY, CDR2 SYGVKD. The CDR3 nucleotides read TGTGCCATCAGTGGGAATCCGGGACAGGGAAGAAACACCATATATTTT. Translating gives CAISGNPGQGRNTIYF.

This clone appeared a single time. The V call is TRBV2, the J call TRBJ2-5; maybe TRBD1 (5 bases). From germline, CDR1 is SNHLY and CDR2 FYNNEI. Trimming shortened V by 7 bases and J by 0 bases, and 15 bases separated the two germline ends. The CDR3 runs to 15 residues. The CDR3 DNA follows: TGTGCCAGCAACCCGCCACAGGTGTACCAAGAGACCCAGTACTTC. As protein: CASNPPQVYQETQYF.

The rearrangement joins TRBV6-4 to TRBJ1-6, with TRBD1 as a possible D gene (5 bases). CDR3 length equals 13 residues. V gave up 4 bases and J gave up 6 bases, with 7 bases separating them. CDR1 and CDR2 from the germline V gene are MRHNA and SNTAGT. The CDR3 region is CASSGQPNSPLHF. CDR3 coding DNA: TGTGCCAGCAGTGGACAGCCTAATTCACCCCTCCACTTT.

V gene TRBV4-2 combines with J gene TRBJ2-2; 14 bases are a match to TRBD2. V trimming: 4 bases; J trimming: 6 bases; junction bases outside the gene matches: 4. The CDR3 totals 16 residues. Germline assignment: CDR1 LGHNA and CDR2 YNFKEQ. The CDR3: CASSPLTSGGAGELFF. The CDR3 bases are TGTGCCAGCAGCCCTTTGACTAGCGGGGGGGCCGGGGAGCTGTTTTTT.

The chain couples TRBV6-5 to TRBJ2-3; the match to TRBD1 covers 7 bases. The trim removed 6 bases at V and 0 bases at J, leaving 6 bases unmatched. The CDR3 has 15 residues. CDR1 is MNHEY, CDR2 SVGAGI, per germline. CDR3 loop: CASSQGTASTDTQYF. The CDR3 DNA reads as TGTGCCAGCAGCCAGGGGACAGCTAGCACAGATACGCAGTATTTT.

As DNA, the CDR3 is TGTGCCAGCAGTTTGAAACAGGGTGCTAACTATGGCTACACCTTC. Protein product: CASSLKQGANYGYTF. J is TRBJ1-2 and V is TRBV28; a possible D gene is TRBD1 (6 bases). Germline V lookup: CDR1 MDHEN, CDR2 SYDVKM. The germline V and J ends were trimmed by 3 bases and 0 bases, with 11 bases remaining between them. The CDR3 has 15 residues.

The chain has TRBV7-9 and TRBJ2-1; D not certain. The ends were cut back, 1 base at V and 2 bases at J, with 9 bases in the middle. Germline V lookup: CDR1 SEHNR, CDR2 FQNEAQ (reference sequence). CDR3 length: 15 amino acids. This CDR3 is CASSLGSGPYNEQFF. The CDR3 region has the DNA TGTGCCAGCAGCTTAGGTAGTGGGCCCTACAATGAGCAGTTCTTC.

CDR3 in amino acids: CAIRRTGDTEAFF. The CDR3 DNA follows: TGTGCCATCAGGAGGACAGGGGACACTGAAGCTTTCTTT. The V gene is TRBV10-3, the J gene TRBJ1-1, with 9 nucleotides matching TRBD1. The V segment lost 6 bases and the J segment 3 bases; nucleotides outside the gene matches: 2. This CDR3 has 13 residues. Germline lookup yields CDR1 ENHRY and CDR2 SYGVKD.